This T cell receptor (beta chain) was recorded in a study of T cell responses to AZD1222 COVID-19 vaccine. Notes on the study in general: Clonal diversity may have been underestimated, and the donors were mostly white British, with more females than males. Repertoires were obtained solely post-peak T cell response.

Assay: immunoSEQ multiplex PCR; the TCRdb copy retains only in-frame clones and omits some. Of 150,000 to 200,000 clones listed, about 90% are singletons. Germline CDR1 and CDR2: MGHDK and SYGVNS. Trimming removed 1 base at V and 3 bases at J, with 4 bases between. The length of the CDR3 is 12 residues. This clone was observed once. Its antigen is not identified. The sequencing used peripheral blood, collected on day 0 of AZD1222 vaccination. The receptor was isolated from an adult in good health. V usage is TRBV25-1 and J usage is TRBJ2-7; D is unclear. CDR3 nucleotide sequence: TGTGCCAGCAGTGAATCGTTCTACGAGCAGTACTTC. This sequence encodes CASSESFYEQYF.